Listed below are T cell receptor beta chains from one sample, sequenced in a study of blood T cells in healthy people across ages. TCRdb re-called the 5' RACE reads through MiXCR, storing one row per CDR3 protein. Of some 1.7 million distinct CDR3 sequences in the sample, approximately 28% were seen once. The sequencing input was blood. The receptors stem from a woman aged 25 to 39 in good health. CDR3s include the opening cysteine and the closing phenylalanine or tryptophan. The order of the fields is clone size, V gene, D gene, J gene, CDR3 protein, CDR3 DNA. A D gene is named only where the DNA matches it firmly. Rows may omit the clone size; those that give it use once, few, many or a size class.

size: once
V: TRBV12-3/TRBV12-4
D: .
J: TRBJ2-2
CDR3: CASLVGADTGELFF
DNA: TGTGCCTCCCTGGTAGGGGCGGACACCGGGGAGCTGTTTTTT

size: .
V: TRBV14
D: .
J: TRBJ1-1
CDR3: CASSQLLRGTEAFF
DNA: TGTGCCAGCAGCCAACTCTTGAGGGGCACTGAAGCTTTCTTT

size: few
V: TRBV7-9
D: TRBD2
J: TRBJ2-3
CDR3: CASSTGLAGRTDTQYF
DNA: TGTGCCAGCAGCACCGGACTAGCGGGACGGACAGATACGCAGTATTTT

size: .
V: TRBV6-5
D: TRBD1
J: TRBJ2-7
CDR3: CASSFQGVDYNEQYF
DNA: TGTGCCAGCAGTTTCCAGGGGGTAGACTACAATGAGCAGTACTTC

size: few
V: TRBV12-5
D: TRBD2
J: TRBJ2-7
CDR3: CASGLGGTSGSYF
DNA: TGTGCTAGTGGTTTGGGGGGGACTAGCGGGTCGTACTTC

size: .
V: TRBV15
D: .
J: TRBJ2-4
CDR3: CAASRPQERVAKNIQYF
DNA: TGTGCCGCCAGCAGACCTCAAGAGCGGGTAGCCAAAAACATTCAGTACTTC

size: few
V: TRBV6-5
D: .
J: TRBJ1-4
CDR3: CASSYSRGGGFEKLFF
DNA: TGTGCCAGCAGTTACTCGAGAGGTGGGGGTTTCGAAAAACTGTTTTTT

size: .
V: TRBV6-5
D: .
J: TRBJ1-1
CDR3: CASSRGIGTTEAFF
DNA: TGTGCCAGCTCAAGAGGGATTGGTACCACTGAAGCTTTCTTT

size: .
V: TRBV20-1
D: .
J: TRBJ2-1
CDR3: CSAPYNEQFF
DNA: TGCAGTGCCCCTTACAATGAGCAGTTCTTC

size: few
V: TRBV11-2
D: .
J: TRBJ2-3
CDR3: CASSSGVQRTDTQYF
DNA: TGTGCCAGCAGCTCAGGGGTCCAGCGCACAGATACGCAGTATTTT

size: .
V: TRBV7-2
D: TRBD1
J: TRBJ1-6
CDR3: CASSSPGTGTSPLHF
DNA: TGTGCCAGCAGCTCCCCCGGGACAGGGACTTCACCCCTCCACTTT

size: .
V: TRBV20-1
D: TRBD1
J: TRBJ2-3
CDR3: CSAGTDHTDTQYF
DNA: TGCAGTGCTGGGACAGATCACACAGATACGCAGTATTTT

size: many
V: TRBV5-5
D: .
J: TRBJ2-7
CDR3: CASSFQGIYEQYF
DNA: TGTGCCAGCAGCTTTCAGGGTATATACGAGCAGTACTTC

size: few
V: TRBV10-3
D: .
J: TRBJ2-5
CDR3: CAISESVRSPSQTQYF
DNA: TGTGCCATCAGTGAGTCGGTCAGGAGTCCATCTCAGACCCAGTACTTC

size: many
V: TRBV12-5
D: .
J: TRBJ2-5
CDR3: CASASWETQYF
DNA: TGTGCTAGTGCCTCCTGGGAGACCCAGTACTTC

size: few
V: TRBV12-3/TRBV12-4
D: .
J: TRBJ2-1
CDR3: CASSSPGTVDEQFF
DNA: TGTGCCAGCAGTTCCCCCGGGACTGTCGATGAGCAGTTCTTC

size: .
V: TRBV12-3/TRBV12-4
D: TRBD1
J: TRBJ1-1
CDR3: CASSPGQVAFF
DNA: TGTGCCAGCAGCCCCGGACAGGTAGCTTTCTTT

size: once
V: TRBV20-1
D: .
J: TRBJ1-1
CDR3: CRGRGTNTEAFF
DNA: TGCAGGGGTAGGGGGACGAACACTGAAGCTTTCTTT

size: .
V: TRBV5-5
D: .
J: TRBJ2-2
CDR3: CASSSGSPDTGELFF
DNA: TGTGCCAGCAGCTCGGGAAGCCCTGACACCGGGGAGCTGTTTTTT

size: few
V: TRBV7-9
D: .
J: TRBJ1-2
CDR3: CASSLKTAVLDGYTF
DNA: TGTGCCAGCAGCCTCAAGACTGCAGTGCTCGATGGCTACACCTTC

size: few
V: TRBV7-9
D: .
J: TRBJ2-7
CDR3: CASSGRTLEQYF
DNA: TGTGCCAGCAGCGGAAGGACTCTCGAGCAGTACTTC

size: .
V: TRBV24-1
D: .
J: TRBJ2-3
CDR3: CATSATRSGTHYF
DNA: TGTGCCACCAGTGCGACCCGGTCGGGCACGCATTATTTT

size: few
V: TRBV6-2/TRBV6-3
D: .
J: TRBJ2-1
CDR3: CASSYIGEQFF
DNA: TGTGCCAGCAGTTACATTGGTGAGCAGTTCTTC

size: .
V: TRBV6-2/TRBV6-3
D: TRBD1
J: TRBJ1-2
CDR3: CASKDRDRYGYTF
DNA: TGTGCCAGCAAAGACAGGGACCGCTATGGCTACACCTTC

size: few
V: TRBV7-9
D: TRBD1
J: TRBJ1-2
CDR3: CASTVGQGLINYGYTF
DNA: TGTGCCAGCACCGTTGGACAGGGGCTTATTAACTATGGCTACACCTTC

size: many
V: TRBV4-1
D: .
J: TRBJ2-7
CDR3: CASSQVVGNYEQYF
DNA: TGCGCCAGCAGCCAAGTTGTTGGAAACTACGAGCAGTACTTC

size: .
V: TRBV20-1
D: .
J: TRBJ2-7
CDR3: CSARDRLAVSSYEQYF
DNA: TGCAGTGCTAGAGATCGGTTAGCGGTTAGCTCCTACGAGCAGTACTTC

size: many
V: TRBV7-9
D: .
J: TRBJ1-1
CDR3: CASSPTAMNTEAFF
DNA: TGTGCCAGCAGCCCGACAGCCATGAACACTGAAGCTTTCTTT

size: many
V: TRBV5-1
D: .
J: TRBJ1-2
CDR3: CASSLGVGLRYGYTF
DNA: TGCGCCAGCAGCTTGGGAGTTGGGCTGCGGTATGGCTACACCTTC

size: .
V: TRBV5-6
D: TRBD2
J: TRBJ2-1
CDR3: CASSQHGTSGSTEQFF
DNA: TGTGCCAGCAGCCAGCACGGGACTAGCGGGAGCACGGAGCAGTTCTTC

size: many
V: TRBV4-1
D: .
J: TRBJ1-2
CDR3: CASSQQPPGYYGYTF
DNA: TGCGCCAGCAGCCAACAACCCCCCGGATACTATGGCTACACCTTC

size: few
V: TRBV3-1
D: .
J: TRBJ2-1
CDR3: CASSPLTSPRFDEQFF
DNA: TGTGCCAGCAGCCCCCTCACTAGCCCTCGTTTCGATGAGCAGTTCTTC

size: .
V: TRBV7-2
D: .
J: TRBJ2-4
CDR3: CASSSLSVVEQYF
DNA: TGTGCCAGCAGCTCCCTATCCGTTGTTGAGCAGTACTTC

size: many
V: TRBV7-2
D: TRBD2
J: TRBJ2-1
CDR3: CASSSTRELGEQFF
DNA: TGTGCCAGCAGCTCCACGCGGGAGCTGGGTGAGCAGTTCTTC

size: few
V: TRBV10-2
D: TRBD1
J: TRBJ2-7
CDR3: CASYWDRGSYEQYF
DNA: TGCGCCAGTTACTGGGACAGGGGGTCCTACGAGCAGTACTTC

size: few
V: TRBV10-2
D: TRBD2
J: TRBJ2-7
CDR3: CASRDGGSSYEQYF
DNA: TGCGCCAGCAGGGACGGGGGGAGCTCCTACGAGCAGTACTTC

size: .
V: TRBV11-2
D: .
J: TRBJ2-2
CDR3: CASTGRIANTGELFF
DNA: TGTGCCAGCACCGGACGGATCGCGAACACCGGGGAGCTGTTTTTT

size: few
V: TRBV28
D: .
J: TRBJ1-6
CDR3: CASSPATVNNSPLHF
DNA: TGTGCCAGCAGTCCTGCGACAGTTAACAATTCACCCCTCCACTTT

size: few
V: TRBV27
D: TRBD2
J: TRBJ2-1
CDR3: CASSLASGVSEQFF
DNA: TGTGCCAGCAGTTTAGCTAGCGGGGTCTCTGAGCAGTTCTTC

size: .
V: TRBV6-1
D: .
J: TRBJ1-2
CDR3: CASTGAGEGYTF
DNA: TGTGCCAGCACTGGGGCAGGGGAGGGCTACACCTTC

size: .
V: TRBV14
D: TRBD1
J: TRBJ2-7
CDR3: CASSRAQGAQEAQYF
DNA: TGTGCCAGCAGCCGAGCCCAGGGGGCCCAAGAGGCCCAGTACTTC

size: many
V: TRBV5-6
D: TRBD1
J: TRBJ2-7
CDR3: CASSPADRGYEQYF
DNA: TGTGCCAGCAGCCCCGCGGACAGGGGTTACGAGCAGTACTTC

size: many
V: TRBV5-1
D: TRBD1
J: TRBJ2-5
CDR3: CASSTRQGETQYF
DNA: TGCGCCAGCAGCACGAGACAGGGTGAGACCCAGTACTTC

size: many
V: TRBV7-2
D: .
J: TRBJ2-5
CDR3: CASSLEAYQETQYF
DNA: TGTGCCAGCAGCTTAGAAGCGTATCAAGAGACCCAGTACTTC

size: .
V: TRBV5-5
D: .
J: TRBJ2-7
CDR3: CASSFLTDEQYF
DNA: TGTGCCAGCAGCTTTTTGACCGACGAGCAGTACTTC

size: .
V: TRBV4-1
D: .
J: TRBJ1-3
CDR3: CASSQDTSRGNTIYF
DNA: TGCGCCAGCAGCCAAGATACGAGTAGAGGAAACACCATATATTTT

size: .
V: TRBV3-1
D: TRBD1
J: TRBJ2-7
CDR3: CASSPSGQDEQYF
DNA: TGTGCCAGCAGCCCATCGGGACAGGACGAGCAGTACTTC

size: few
V: TRBV12-5
D: .
J: TRBJ1-2
CDR3: CASGLVSHGYTF
DNA: TGTGCTAGTGGTTTGGTCAGCCATGGCTACACCTTC

size: few
V: TRBV2
D: .
J: TRBJ2-4
CDR3: CASSGVGGSGLAKNIQYF
DNA: TGTGCCAGCAGTGGAGTAGGCGGGTCAGGGCTAGCCAAAAACATTCAGTACTTC

size: .
V: TRBV3-1
D: .
J: TRBJ2-7
CDR3: CASSQAGSTYEQYF
DNA: TGTGCCAGCAGCCAGGCGGGGTCAACCTACGAGCAGTACTTC

size: few
V: TRBV12-3/TRBV12-4
D: TRBD1
J: TRBJ1-4
CDR3: CASTDRGAEEKLFF
DNA: TGTGCCAGCACCGACAGGGGGGCGGAGGAAAAACTGTTTTTT

size: few
V: TRBV7-8
D: .
J: TRBJ2-3
CDR3: CASSLGQPDTQYF
DNA: TGTGCCAGCAGCTTAGGGCAACCCGATACGCAGTATTTT

size: .
V: TRBV6-1
D: .
J: TRBJ1-4
CDR3: CASKYNEKLFF
DNA: TGTGCCAGCAAGTATAATGAAAAACTGTTTTTT

size: few
V: TRBV20-1
D: TRBD2
J: TRBJ2-1
CDR3: CSAASSGSSYNEQFF
DNA: TGCAGTGCAGCCTCTAGCGGGAGTTCTTACAATGAGCAGTTCTTC

size: few
V: TRBV7-2
D: TRBD1
J: TRBJ1-2
CDR3: CATDRDRAVGYTF
DNA: TGTGCCACGGACCGGGACAGGGCGGTCGGCTACACCTTC